This TCR beta chain was sequenced during a study of control samples from healthy donors and cancer patients. This clone has only a few counts. This CDR3 is built from 16 residues. Germline V lookup: CDR1 SEHNR, CDR2 FQNEAQ (reference sequence). The ends were cut back, 5 bases at V and 1 base at J, with 15 bases in the middle. Generated by immunoSEQ multiplex PCR, the TCRdb table keeps only in-frame clones and is missing some. The profile shows some 130,000 clones, roughly 91% of them singletons. This chain joins TRBV7-9 and TRBJ1-5; possible D gene TRBD1, 5 bases. This clonotype was obtained from a man aged 50 to 60 with head and neck cancer. Input material: PBMCs. CDR3 in amino acids: CASSPVGDPSNQPQHF. The CDR3 bases are TGTGCCAGCAGCCCCGTCGGGGACCCCAGCAATCAGCCCCAGCATTTT.